The 9 T cell receptor beta chains given below trace back to one sample, sequenced in a study of T cell clonotyping in hematopoietic cell transplantation. Assay used: immunoSEQ multiplex PCR; TCRdb lists only in-frame clones, some missing. This table has 12,000 to 15,000 clones, about three fifths appearing once. The specimen sequenced was PBMCs. The receptors originated from a human donor who either received an allogeneic hematopoietic cell transplant for a myeloid malignancy or was a related donor (not recorded which). Some clones in this sample may be carry-over from other donors' samples.

The CDR3 DNA sequence: TGCGCCAGCAGCCAGCAACCGGGCCCGAATTCACCCCTCCACTTT. Amino acids: CASSQQPGPNSPLHF. This sequence joins TRBV4-1 and TRBJ1-6; no reliable D call. The CDR3 extends over 15 amino acids. Germline V gene lookup returns CDR1 MGHRA and CDR2 YSYEKL. V gave up 3 bases and J gave up 7 bases, with 13 bases separating them.

This rearrangement joins TRBV7-9 to TRBJ2-3, with D possibly matching TRBD2 (6 bases). The CDR3 extends over 16 amino acids. The V gene's germline CDR1 is SEHNR and CDR2 FQNEAQ (reference sequence). V shed 2 bases and J shed 0 bases, with 12 bases lying between them. CDR3 loop: CASSLLARTSTDTQYF. In nucleotides, the CDR3 is TGTGCCAGCAGCTTACTAGCGCGGACTAGCACAGATACGCAGTATTTT. The variable domain in full, completed from reference TRBV7-9 and TRBJ2-3, reads DTGVSQNPRHKITKRGQNVTFRCDPISEHNRLYWYRQTLGQGPEFLTYFQNEAQLEKSRLLSDRFSAERPKGSFSTLEIQRTEQGDSAMYLCASSLLARTSTDTQYFGPGTRLTVL.

V and J are TRBV19 and TRBJ2-7; the match to TRBD1 covers 10 bases. Germline V CDR1 and CDR2: LNHDA, SQIVND (reference sequence). V gave up 6 bases and J gave up 4 bases; unmatched junction bases: 6. CDR3 length equals 14 residues. CDR3 DNA sequence: TGTGCCAGTAGAGCTCCGGGACAGGGGTACGAGCAGTACTTC. Protein sequence: CASRAPGQGYEQYF.

This clone was picked up a small number of times. V usage is TRBV5-1 and J usage is TRBJ2-7; TRBD1 or TRBD2 may be the D gene (5 bases each). There are 15 residues in the CDR3. Germline V gene data show CDR1 as SGHRS and CDR2 as YFSETQ. Deletions cut 2 bases from V and 1 base from J, with 13 bases between. The CDR3 reads CASSLGEIHSYEQYF. DNA of the CDR3: TGCGCCAGCAGCTTAGGGGAGATCCATTCCTACGAGCAGTACTTC.

A remark on this clone: A junction boundary mismatches the germline segment, possibly from a read error. The chain has TRBV27 and TRBJ2-7, with no clear D. The CDR3 runs to 13 residues. In germline, CDR1 is MNHEY, CDR2 SMNVEV (reference sequence). The CDR3 DNA reads as TGTGCCAGCAGTTTGAAGGTGGAATACGGGCAGTACTTC. This codes for CASSLKVEYGQYF.

This clone has more than one count but fewer than ten. Other DNA sequences from this sample encode an identical CDR3 as well. The rearrangement links TRBV9 to TRBJ1-1; D gene ambiguous. The CDR3 loop spans 15 amino acids. V was pared by 4 bases and J by 1 base, with 14 bases between. Germline CDR1 SGDLS, CDR2 YYNGEE. The DNA of the CDR3 is TGTGCCAGCAGCCCCCGGGGAAATAGGAACACTGAAGCTTTCTTT. Translation gives CASSPRGNRNTEAFF.

Relative to its sample, this clone is medium-sized (0.01 to 0.1%). The chain joins TRBV9 to TRBJ2-7; 8 bases are a match to TRBD2. The length of the CDR3 is 15 residues. With 4 bases clipped from V and 3 bases from J, the junction kept 9 bases outside the gene matches. Germline loops: CDR1 SGDLS, CDR2 YYNGEE. The CDR3 nucleotides read TGTGCCAGCAGCCCCGATAGCGGGACCAGCTACGAGCAGTACTTC. Translating gives CASSPDSGTSYEQYF.

The chain links TRBV29-1 to TRBJ1-2; 7 nucleotides match TRBD1. V shed 1 base, J shed 5 bases, and the junction held 1 base outside the gene matches. Looked up from germline, CDR1 is SQVTM and CDR2 is ANQGSEA. CDR3 length equals 12 residues. The CDR3 DNA follows: TGCAGCGTTGAAGCAGGGGGTTATGGCTACACCTTC. The encoded protein is CSVEAGGYGYTF.

This chain uses TRBV6-5 with TRBJ2-4; TRBD1 matches 11 bases. Germline values: CDR1 MNHEY, CDR2 SVGAGI. The CDR3 extends over 13 amino acids. The J segment lost 12 bases and the V segment lost 8 bases, leaving 9 bases of the junction unmatched. CDR3 sequence reads: CASGFGTGGHQYF. The CDR3 nucleotides read TGTGCCAGCGGTTTCGGGACAGGGGGTCATCAGTACTTC.